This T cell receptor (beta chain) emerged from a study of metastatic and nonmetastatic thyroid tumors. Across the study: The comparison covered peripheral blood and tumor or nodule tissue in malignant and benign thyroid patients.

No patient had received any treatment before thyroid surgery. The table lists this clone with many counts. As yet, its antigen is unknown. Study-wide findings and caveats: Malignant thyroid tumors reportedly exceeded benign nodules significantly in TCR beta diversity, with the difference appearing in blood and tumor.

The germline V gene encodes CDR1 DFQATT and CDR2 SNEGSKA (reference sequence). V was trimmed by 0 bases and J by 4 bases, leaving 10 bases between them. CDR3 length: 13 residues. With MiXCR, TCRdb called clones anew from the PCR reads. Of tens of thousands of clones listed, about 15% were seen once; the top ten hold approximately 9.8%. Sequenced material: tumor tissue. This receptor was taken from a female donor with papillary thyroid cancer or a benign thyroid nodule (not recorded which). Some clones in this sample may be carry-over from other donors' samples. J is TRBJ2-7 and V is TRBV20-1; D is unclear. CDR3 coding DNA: TGCAGTGCTAGAGATGGAACTGAATACGAGCAGTACTTC. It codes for CSARDGTEYEQYF.